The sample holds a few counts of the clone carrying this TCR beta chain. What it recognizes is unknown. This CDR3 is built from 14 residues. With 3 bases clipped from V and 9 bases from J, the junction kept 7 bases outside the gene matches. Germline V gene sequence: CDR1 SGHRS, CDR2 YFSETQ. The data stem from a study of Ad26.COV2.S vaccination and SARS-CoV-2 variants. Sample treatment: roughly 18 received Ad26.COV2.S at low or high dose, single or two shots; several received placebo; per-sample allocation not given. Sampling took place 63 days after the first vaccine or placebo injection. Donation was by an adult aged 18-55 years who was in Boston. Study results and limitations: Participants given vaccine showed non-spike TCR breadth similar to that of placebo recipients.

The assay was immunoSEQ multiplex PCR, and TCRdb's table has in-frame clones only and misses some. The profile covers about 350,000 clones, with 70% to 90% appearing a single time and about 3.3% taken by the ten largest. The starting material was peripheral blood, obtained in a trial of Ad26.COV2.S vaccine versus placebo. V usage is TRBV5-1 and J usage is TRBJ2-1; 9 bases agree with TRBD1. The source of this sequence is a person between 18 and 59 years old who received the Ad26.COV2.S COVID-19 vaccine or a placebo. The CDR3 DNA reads TGCGCCAGCAGCTCCCGGGACAGGGTCATTGAGCAGTTCTTC. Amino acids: CASSSRDRVIEQFF. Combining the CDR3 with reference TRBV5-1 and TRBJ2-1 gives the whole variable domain KAGVTQTPRYLIKTRGQQVTLSCSPISGHRSVSWYQQTPGQGLQFLFEYFSETQRNKGNFPGRFSGRQFSNSRSEMNVSTLELGDSALYLCASSSRDRVIEQFFGPGTRLTVL.